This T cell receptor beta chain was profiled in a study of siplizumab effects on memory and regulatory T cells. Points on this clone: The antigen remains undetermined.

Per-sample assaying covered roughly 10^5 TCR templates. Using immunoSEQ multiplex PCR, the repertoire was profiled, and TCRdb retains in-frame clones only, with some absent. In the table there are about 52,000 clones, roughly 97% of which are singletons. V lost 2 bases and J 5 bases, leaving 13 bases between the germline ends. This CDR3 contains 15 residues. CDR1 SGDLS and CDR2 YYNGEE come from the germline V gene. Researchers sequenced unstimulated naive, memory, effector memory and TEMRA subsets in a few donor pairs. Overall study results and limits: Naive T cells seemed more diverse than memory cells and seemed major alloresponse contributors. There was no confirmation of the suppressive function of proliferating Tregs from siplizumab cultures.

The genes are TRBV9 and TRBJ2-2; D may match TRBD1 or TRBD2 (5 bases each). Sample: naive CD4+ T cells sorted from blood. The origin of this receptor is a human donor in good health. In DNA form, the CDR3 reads TGTGCCAGCAGCGTTCAGGGCTCGGGAACCGGGGAGCTGTTTTTT. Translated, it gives CASSVQGSGTGELFF.